This TCR beta chain stems from a study of CD8 T cells in ankylosing spondylitis. Study findings and constraints: Disease-associated clones were reportedly significantly overrepresented in matched ankylosing spondylitis synovial fluid. Several highly homologous variants made up a TCR beta motif, and this motif appeared characteristic of ankylosing spondylitis blood. Disease-linked clones bore a CD8+ phenotype, appearing relatively rarely in peripheral blood.

This clonotype was found a few times. No antigen is known for it. Quantitative barcoded 5'-RACE was used to prepare TCR beta libraries. MiXCR was run by TCRdb on the 5' RACE reads, yielding one entry per CDR3 protein. The sample holds 100,000 to 150,000 distinct CDR3 sequences, 10% to 12% seen once. CDR3 length: 14 residues. The V end was cut by 4 bases, the J end by 4 bases, with 16 bases between. The germline V gene encodes CDR1 GTSNPN and CDR2 SVGIG (reference sequence). Sequencing used blood, either unsorted or a sorted T cell fraction (not recorded which). This chain connects TRBV30 to TRBJ1-2; the D gene is possibly TRBD1 (5 bases). The origin of this receptor is a female donor with ankylosing spondylitis or in good health (not recorded which). The CDR3 protein is CAWTGTAAIYGYTF. The CDR3 DNA sequence: TGTGCCTGGACCGGGACGGCAGCGATCTATGGCTACACCTTC.